This T cell receptor beta chain was observed in a study of T cell responses to AZD1222 COVID-19 vaccine. As for the study in general: Pooling of second doses given at about 4 or about 12 weeks was done.

In germline, CDR1 is SGHAT, CDR2 FQNNGV. Trimming shortened V by 2 bases and J by 4 bases, and 9 bases separated the two germline ends. The CDR3 totals 13 residues. Produced via immunoSEQ multiplex PCR; TCRdb's table is partial and in-frame only. This table holds around 99,000 clones, about 90% found once. To note about this clone: Its antigen is not identified.

General observations from the study: The repertoires were collected only after the peak T cell response. Donors skewed white British and female; clonal diversity was possibly underestimated. Along spike, vaccine-associated CD4 TCRs were found throughout, with dominance at 160-218 and 743-854.

This rearrangement joins TRBV11-2 to TRBJ2-7; D gene unclear. This TCR came from an adult in good health. This specimen consisted of peripheral blood, obtained on day 0 of AZD1222 vaccination. In DNA form, the CDR3 reads TGTGCCAGCAGCTTATCGGACCCATACGAGCAGTACTTC. Translated: CASSLSDPYEQYF.